These T cell receptor beta chains were read from a single sample in a study of cytomegalovirus exposure and HLA in healthy donors. The method was immunoSEQ multiplex PCR; TCRdb's version includes in-frame clones alone and lacks a portion of them. The sample includes about 130,000 clones, 65% to 80% of them seen just once. Sequenced sample: PBMCs. The receptors were gathered from a woman aged 40 to 50 in good health and CMV-seronegative. Each CDR3 is given with its conserved first and last residue. Each record gives: J gene, clone size, D gene, V gene, CDR3 DNA, CDR3 protein. D genes are given only for firm matches. Clone sizes are given selectively: once, few, many, or a class where the clone is expanded.

j_call: TRBJ1-2; clone_size: NA; d_call: TRBD1; v_call: TRBV9; cdr3_nt: TGTGCCAGCAGCGTAGAGGGCAGGGGGATAGGGGCTTATGGCTACACCTTC; cdr3_aa: CASSVEGRGIGAYGYTF
j_call: TRBJ1-1; clone_size: NA; d_call: NA; v_call: TRBV6-5; cdr3_nt: TGTGCCAGCAGTGCGGAACCCATAATGAACACTGAAGCTTTCTTT; cdr3_aa: CASSAEPIMNTEAFF
j_call: TRBJ2-7; clone_size: NA; d_call: TRBD1; v_call: TRBV27; cdr3_nt: TGTGCCAGCAGTTTTGGGACAGGACTCGGATGGTACTTC; cdr3_aa: CASSFGTGLGWYF
j_call: TRBJ2-5; clone_size: NA; d_call: NA; v_call: TRBV27; cdr3_nt: TGTGCCAGCAGTTTGCTCGGGGCGGGGGAGACCCAGTACTTC; cdr3_aa: CASSLLGAGETQYF
j_call: TRBJ1-1; clone_size: NA; d_call: NA; v_call: TRBV20-1; cdr3_nt: TGCAGTTTGGTGGGCGGGGAAGCTTTCTTT; cdr3_aa: CSLVGGEAFF
j_call: TRBJ1-1; clone_size: NA; d_call: NA; v_call: TRBV7-9; cdr3_nt: TGTGCCAGCAGCTTAGAGGGGGACACTGAAGCTTTCTTT; cdr3_aa: CASSLEGDTEAFF
j_call: TRBJ2-2; clone_size: NA; d_call: NA; v_call: TRBV5-8; cdr3_nt: TGTGCCAGCAGCCTGCCGGGAAGGGAGCCCGCGAACACCGGGGAGCTGTTTTTT; cdr3_aa: CASSLPGREPANTGELFF
j_call: TRBJ2-6; clone_size: NA; d_call: NA; v_call: TRBV19; cdr3_nt: TGTGCCAGTAGTATTTCTCAGGGGTCGACGAGCTCTGGGGCCAACGTCCTGACTTTC; cdr3_aa: CASSISQGSTSSGANVLTF
j_call: TRBJ2-7; clone_size: NA; d_call: TRBD1; v_call: TRBV4-1; cdr3_nt: TGCGCCAGCAGCCGGGACAGGTTCCTATCCGAGCAGTACTTC; cdr3_aa: CASSRDRFLSEQYF
j_call: TRBJ2-3; clone_size: NA; d_call: NA; v_call: TRBV6-1; cdr3_nt: TGTGCCAGCAGTGAAGAAGAGGGATGGACAGATACGCAGTATTTT; cdr3_aa: CASSEEEGWTDTQYF
j_call: TRBJ2-7; clone_size: NA; d_call: NA; v_call: TRBV27; cdr3_nt: TGTGCCAGCAGTCCCCCCGGACTCCCCATGGAGCAGTACTTC; cdr3_aa: CASSPPGLPMEQYF
j_call: TRBJ2-5; clone_size: NA; d_call: TRBD1; v_call: TRBV11-3; cdr3_nt: TGTGCCAGCAGCTCTGGACAGGGTCAAGAGACCCAGTACTTC; cdr3_aa: CASSSGQGQETQYF
j_call: TRBJ2-5; clone_size: few; d_call: TRBD2; v_call: TRBV7-2; cdr3_nt: TGTGCCAGCAGCTTGTGGGGAGCGGGGGGGCCGGGGGAGACCCAGTACTTC; cdr3_aa: CASSLWGAGGPGETQYF
j_call: TRBJ2-6; clone_size: NA; d_call: NA; v_call: TRBV5-6; cdr3_nt: TGTGCCAGCAGCTTTAACAGATTCTCTGGGGCCAACGTCCTGACTTTC; cdr3_aa: CASSFNRFSGANVLTF
j_call: TRBJ2-1; clone_size: NA; d_call: TRBD1; v_call: TRBV5-4; cdr3_nt: TGTGCCAGCAGCTTGCAAGGACAGGGACAGAATGAGCAGTTCTTC; cdr3_aa: CASSLQGQGQNEQFF
j_call: TRBJ1-1; clone_size: NA; d_call: TRBD1; v_call: TRBV14; cdr3_nt: TGTGCCAGCAGCCAAGCTACAGGGGGTTGGGGTACTGAAGCTTTCTTT; cdr3_aa: CASSQATGGWGTEAFF
j_call: TRBJ1-2; clone_size: NA; d_call: TRBD1; v_call: TRBV15; cdr3_nt: TGTGCCACCAGCACAAGCAGGGGGTTCTACACCTTC; cdr3_aa: CATSTSRGFYTF
j_call: TRBJ2-2; clone_size: NA; d_call: NA; v_call: TRBV27; cdr3_nt: TGTGCCAGCACCTGTCTCCCCGGGACCGGGGAGCTGTTTTTT; cdr3_aa: CASTCLPGTGELFF
j_call: TRBJ1-6; clone_size: NA; d_call: TRBD1; v_call: TRBV28; cdr3_nt: TGTGCCAGCAGTTTAATGGGACAGGGAGTCGGGACCTATAATTCACCCCTCCACTTT; cdr3_aa: CASSLMGQGVGTYNSPLHF
j_call: TRBJ1-1; clone_size: NA; d_call: NA; v_call: TRBV6-5; cdr3_nt: TGTGCCAGCAGTGACGATGGGGGGACCACTGAAGCTTTCTTT; cdr3_aa: CASSDDGGTTEAFF
j_call: TRBJ1-5; clone_size: NA; d_call: NA; v_call: TRBV5-1; cdr3_nt: TGCGCCAGCAGCCTGGGGGACACCAATCAGCCCCAGCATTTT; cdr3_aa: CASSLGDTNQPQHF
j_call: TRBJ1-6; clone_size: NA; d_call: NA; v_call: TRBV4-2; cdr3_nt: TGTGCCAGCAGCCAAGATTCCCCGGACAGTTCACCCCTCCACTTT; cdr3_aa: CASSQDSPDSSPLHF
j_call: TRBJ1-2; clone_size: NA; d_call: TRBD1; v_call: TRBV2; cdr3_nt: TGTGCCAGCAGCGACAGGGATGGCTACACCTTC; cdr3_aa: CASSDRDGYTF
j_call: TRBJ1-4; clone_size: NA; d_call: TRBD1; v_call: TRBV6-1; cdr3_nt: TGTGCCAGCAGTGCAACCCTCTCCGGGACAGGGGATGAAAAACTGTTTTTT; cdr3_aa: CASSATLSGTGDEKLFF
j_call: TRBJ2-7; clone_size: NA; d_call: NA; v_call: TRBV10-1; cdr3_nt: TGCGCCAGCAGTGGGGGACTCTTGGGGGCCTACGAGCAGTACTTC; cdr3_aa: CASSGGLLGAYEQYF
j_call: TRBJ2-7; clone_size: NA; d_call: TRBD1; v_call: TRBV28; cdr3_nt: TGTGCCAGTCATTCCGGGACAGGGGGCTTCGAGCAGTACTTC; cdr3_aa: CASHSGTGGFEQYF
j_call: TRBJ1-4; clone_size: NA; d_call: NA; v_call: TRBV9; cdr3_nt: TGTGCCAGCAGCCCCCACCCGGGGAACACTAATGAAAAACTGTTTTTT; cdr3_aa: CASSPHPGNTNEKLFF
j_call: TRBJ2-7; clone_size: NA; d_call: NA; v_call: TRBV11-2; cdr3_nt: TGTGCCAGCAGCTTAGTCGAGGCGGAGAGGGATAAATTCGAGCAGTACTTC; cdr3_aa: CASSLVEAERDKFEQYF
j_call: TRBJ2-3; clone_size: NA; d_call: TRBD1; v_call: TRBV11-2; cdr3_nt: TGTGCCAGCAGCTTATTCGGGACAGCTTCCACAGATACGCAGTATTTT; cdr3_aa: CASSLFGTASTDTQYF
j_call: TRBJ2-1; clone_size: NA; d_call: NA; v_call: TRBV28; cdr3_nt: TGTGCCAGCAGTAGCAACAATGAGCAGTTCTTC; cdr3_aa: CASSSNNEQFF
j_call: TRBJ2-7; clone_size: NA; d_call: TRBD1; v_call: TRBV28; cdr3_nt: TGTGCCAGCAGTTTACCGGACAGGGGCTACGAGCAGTACTTC; cdr3_aa: CASSLPDRGYEQYF
j_call: TRBJ1-4; clone_size: NA; d_call: NA; v_call: TRBV15; cdr3_nt: TGTGCCACCAGCCTTAACCGGGATGAAAAACTGTTTTTT; cdr3_aa: CATSLNRDEKLFF
j_call: TRBJ2-7; clone_size: NA; d_call: NA; v_call: TRBV5-1; cdr3_nt: TGCGCCAGCAGCTTGGCGAGCGGGCCACCCTACGAGCAGTACTTC; cdr3_aa: CASSLASGPPYEQYF
j_call: TRBJ1-5; clone_size: once; d_call: TRBD1; v_call: TRBV30; cdr3_nt: TGTGCCTGGAGTCACAGGGGTGGTAATCAGCCCCAGCATTTT; cdr3_aa: CAWSHRGGNQPQHF
j_call: TRBJ1-1; clone_size: NA; d_call: NA; v_call: TRBV29-1; cdr3_nt: TGCAGCGTTAAGGTATCCGGACAGCTTACTGAAGCTTTCTTT; cdr3_aa: CSVKVSGQLTEAFF
j_call: TRBJ1-2; clone_size: NA; d_call: NA; v_call: TRBV6-6; cdr3_nt: TGTGCCAGCAGTGGGGGCCAAAACTATGGCTACACCTTC; cdr3_aa: CASSGGQNYGYTF
j_call: TRBJ2-1; clone_size: NA; d_call: TRBD2; v_call: TRBV25-1; cdr3_nt: TGTGCCAGCAGCGAGTTGACTAGCGGGTTCTACAATGAGCAGTTCTTC; cdr3_aa: CASSELTSGFYNEQFF
j_call: TRBJ2-7; clone_size: NA; d_call: TRBD1; v_call: TRBV28; cdr3_nt: TGTGCCAGCAGGCGTGACAGGGGGGACTCCTACGAGCAGTACTTC; cdr3_aa: CASRRDRGDSYEQYF
j_call: TRBJ2-7; clone_size: few; d_call: NA; v_call: TRBV7-8; cdr3_nt: TGTGCCAGCAGGACCGGTCTAGCTTACGAGCAGTACTTC; cdr3_aa: CASRTGLAYEQYF
j_call: TRBJ2-2; clone_size: NA; d_call: TRBD2; v_call: TRBV5-4; cdr3_nt: TGTGCCAGCAGCTTTCCGGGACTAGCGGGTAGGGCCGGGGAGCTGTTTTTT; cdr3_aa: CASSFPGLAGRAGELFF
j_call: TRBJ1-3; clone_size: NA; d_call: NA; v_call: TRBV7-9; cdr3_nt: TGTGCCAGCAGCCCCGCCCAGGGTACAAACACCATATATTTT; cdr3_aa: CASSPAQGTNTIYF